This entry concerns a single TCR beta chain. Antigen specificity is unknown. Adults of Caucasian background living in Nashville, Tennessee made up all donors. The investigators split CD4+ cells into a CD45RA+ naive subset and a CD45RA-negative memory subset. Germline V gene data show CDR1 as LNHDA and CDR2 as SQIVND (reference sequence). CDR3 length equals 14 residues. The V end lost 5 bases, the J end lost 3 bases, and 11 bases lay between the germline ends. The data stem from a study of shared clonotypes between healthy human individuals. The test was conducted at deep level. Clones were read by immunoSEQ multiplex PCR, and TCRdb kept only the in-frame ones, dropping some. The table has 550,000 to 700,000 clones, 55% to 85% seen once. General study points: A few donors had 5% to 6.5% of their naive CD4 clonotypes in common.

Sequenced sample: memory CD4+ T cells sorted from blood. Subset in this sample: CD45RA-negative fraction. The TCR comes from a woman aged 30 to 39 in good health. The genes are TRBV19 and TRBJ1-5; D is ambiguous. CDR3: CASSPRADNQPQHF. As DNA, the CDR3 is TGTGCCAGTAGTCCCCGGGCAGACAATCAGCCCCAGCATTTT.